This T cell receptor beta chain was recorded in a study of cytomegalovirus exposure and HLA in healthy donors. Vbeta (60) and Jbeta (13) primers were used in the PCR. This table comes from immunoSEQ multiplex PCR, and its TCRdb copy is limited to in-frame clones, with some not included. In the table there are some 130,000 clones, roughly 10% of which are singletons. The CDR3 has 20 amino acids. The germline gives CDR1 LNHDA, CDR2 SQIVND (reference sequence). V gave up 0 bases and J gave up 8 bases, with 31 bases separating them. Details on this clone: Other DNA sequences within the sample encode an identical CDR3.

This TCR was recovered from a man aged 50-60 years in good health and CMV-seronegative. Sequencing was performed on PBMCs. This sequence joins TRBV19 and TRBJ1-2; a weak D match, TRBD1 (6 bases). The CDR3 protein is CASSIDHLTTSGQGTRGYTF. In DNA, the CDR3 is TGTGCCAGTAGTATAGATCACCTAACGACGTCGGGCCAGGGGACGAGAGGCTACACCTTC. The full variable domain, completed using reference TRBV19 and TRBJ1-2, is DGGITQSPKYLFRKEGQNVTLSCEQNLNHDAMYWYRQDPGQGLRLIYYSQIVNDFQKGDIAEGYSVSREKKESFPLTVTSAQKNPTAFYLCASSIDHLTTSGQGTRGYTFGSGTRLTVV.